Below are 7 T cell receptor beta chains sequenced from a single sample in a study of shared clonotypes between healthy human individuals. Method: immunoSEQ multiplex PCR; TCRdb's copy keeps in-frame clones and lacks some. The sample lists approximately 500,000 clones, over 75% occurring once. Sequencing was performed on PBMCs. These receptors originate from a woman aged 40 to 50 in good health. Some clones in this sample may be carry-over from other donors' samples.

CDR3 sequence: CASSYTSGSGYEQYF. CDR3 sequence (DNA): TGCGCCAGCAGCTATACTAGCGGGAGTGGGTACGAGCAGTACTTC. The V gene is TRBV5-1, the J gene TRBJ2-7; 11 nucleotides agree with TRBD2. Germline V gives CDR1 SGHRS, CDR2 YFSETQ. The CDR3 is made up of 15 amino acids. Trimming cost V 3 bases and J 4 bases; bases outside gene matches: 6.

The V call is TRBV29-1, the J call TRBJ2-3; D call uncertain. The CDR3 loop spans 13 amino acids. CDR1 is SQVTM, CDR2 ANQGSEA, per germline. V lost 3 bases and J lost 3, with 10 bases in between. The CDR3 sequence is CSVETGMTDTQYF. The CDR3 region has the DNA TGCAGCGTTGAGACTGGGATGACAGATACGCAGTATTTT.

V usage is TRBV29-1 and J usage is TRBJ1-2, with 9 bases identical to TRBD1. Germline values: CDR1 SQVTM, CDR2 ANQGSEA. This CDR3 comprises 14 residues. J lost 4 bases, V lost 4 bases, and 7 bases had no gene match. The CDR3 protein is CSVVRDRETYGYTF. CDR3 coding DNA: TGCAGCGTTGTGAGGGACAGGGAGACCTATGGCTACACCTTC.

This clone was seen just once. The chain combines TRBV7-9 with TRBJ1-2, with D unclear. The CDR3 sequence is 13 residues long. The V end was cut by 3 bases, the J end by 4 bases, with 9 bases between. Germline lookup yields CDR1 SEHNR and CDR2 FQNEAQ (reference sequence). DNA of the CDR3: TGTGCCAGCAGCTTGGGAGCCTTCTATGGCTACACCTTC. Translated: CASSLGAFYGYTF.

About this clone itself: Given a far larger clone just one base away, this is likely a sequencing read error. The genes are TRBV30 and TRBJ1-5; no clear D gene. The germline gives CDR1 GTSNPN, CDR2 SVGIG (reference sequence). The CDR3 covers 16 residues. CDR3 DNA sequence: TGTGCCTGTAGTGTACAGTCCGGTACCTACAATCAGCCCCAGCATTTT. Its protein is CACSVQSGTYNQPQHF.

To note about this clone: A far larger clone differs by one base, so this is likely a read error. Other nucleotide sequences from this sample produce the same CDR3. The rearrangement links TRBV30 to TRBJ2-6; D may be TRBD1 (5 bases). From germline, CDR1 is GTSNPN and CDR2 SVGIG (reference sequence). The CDR3 is 13 amino acids. CDR3 region: CAWSFGGANVLTF. CDR3 DNA sequence: TGTGCCTGGAGTTTTGGTGGGGCCAACGTCCTTACTTTC.

As for this clone: This likely traces to a read error, being one base from a far larger clone. The rearrangement joins TRBV4-1 to TRBJ2-7; 9 bases agree with TRBD1. This CDR3 has 15 residues. Trimming removed 4 bases from V and 5 bases from J; junction bases left unmatched: 9. The germline gives CDR1 MGHRA, CDR2 YSYEKL. CDR3 in amino acids: CASSLGQGLDNEQYF. The CDR3 nucleotides are TGCGCCAGCAGCCTGGGACAGGGCCTAGACAACGAGCAGTACTTC.